These T cell receptor beta chains were read from a single sample in a study of beta chain features in type 1 diabetes. Libraries were prepared by immunoSEQ multiplex PCR; TCRdb keeps only in-frame clonotypes and omits some of them. The sample records 130,000 to 150,000 clones, roughly 50% being singletons. Sequencing was performed on Tregs from blood. These receptors all come from a man aged 18 to 30 in good health. The CDR3 runs from the conserved cysteine through the conserved F or W. A D gene is named only where the DNA matches it firmly. Clone size is shown for a subset of rows, as once, few, many or a class of expanded clone.

NA	TRBV4-3	16	TRBD1	TRBJ1-2	TGCGCCAGCAGCCAAGAGGGGACAGGGGCACACTATGGCTACACCTTC	CASSQEGTGAHYGYTF
few	TRBV7-2	15	NA	TRBJ1-3	TGTGCCAGCAGCTTAGAAGCGGGAGTGGGAAACACCATATATTTT	CASSLEAGVGNTIYF
NA	TRBV7-9	13	NA	TRBJ1-2	TGTGCCAGCAGCTTAGCGCAGGGTTATGGCTACACCTTC	CASSLAQGYGYTF
few	TRBV6-5	13	NA	TRBJ1-1	TGTGCCAGCACCCCCGGGGGGGGCCGCGAAGCTTTCTTT	CASTPGGGREAFF
NA	TRBV7-9	15	NA	TRBJ2-3	TGTGCCAGCAGCTTCCCCGGACAGCTCACAGATACGCAGTATTTT	CASSFPGQLTDTQYF
NA	TRBV5-8	13	TRBD2	TRBJ2-1	TGTGCCAGGTCCGGACTAGCGGGAAATGAGCAGTTCTTC	CARSGLAGNEQFF
few	TRBV2	13	NA	TRBJ2-7	TGTGCCAGCGGGGGGGCAGGGGTCTACGAGCAGTACTTC	CASGGAGVYEQYF
NA	TRBV28	12	NA	TRBJ1-1	TGTGCCAGCAGTTTGCCGGGGACTGAAGCTTTCTTT	CASSLPGTEAFF
NA	TRBV7-2	15	TRBD2	TRBJ2-2	TGTGCCAGCAGTGGGACTAGCATAGCCACCGGGGAGCTGTTTTTT	CASSGTSIATGELFF
NA	TRBV4-3	16	NA	TRBJ2-1	TGCGCCAGCAGCCAAACGGGGGATGCGTCCTACAATGAGCAGTTCTTC	CASSQTGDASYNEQFF
NA	TRBV6-1	16	NA	TRBJ2-1	TGTGCCAGCAGTGAATGGGCCCGCCTAGGAGGGAATGAGCAGTTCTTC	CASSEWARLGGNEQFF
NA	TRBV7-2	18	TRBD1	TRBJ1-5	TGTGCCAGCAGCTTAGGGGGACAGGGCCTTTATAGCAATCAGCCCCAGCATTTT	CASSLGGQGLYSNQPQHF
NA	TRBV18	14	NA	TRBJ2-7	TGTGCCAGCTCGCCCAGGGCTCTTTCCTACGAGCAGTACTTC	CASSPRALSYEQYF
few	TRBV27	17	TRBD2	TRBJ2-5	TGTGCCAGCAGTTTATCGTACGGCGGGAGGACCCAAGAGACCCAGTACTTC	CASSLSYGGRTQETQYF
NA	TRBV7-8	14	TRBD1	TRBJ2-7	TGTGCCAGCAGCCTTGGGACAGCTATCCGAAGGAAGTACTTC	CASSLGTAIRRKYF
NA	TRBV6-6	14	TRBD2	TRBJ2-4	TGTGCCAGCAGTTACGCGGGAGGGAGGGACATTCAGTACTTC	CASSYAGGRDIQYF
NA	TRBV18	15	TRBD2	TRBJ2-7	TGTGCCAGCTCACCAGGAGGACTAGCGGGTCCCGAGCAGTACTTC	CASSPGGLAGPEQYF
NA	TRBV6-5	13	NA	TRBJ1-1	TGTGCCACCTGGTCAGTTATGAACACTGAAGCTTTCTTT	CATWSVMNTEAFF
NA	TRBV6-1	16	TRBD2	TRBJ2-2	TGTGCCAGCAGTGTCACTAGCGTCATCGGCACCGGGGAGCTGTTTTTT	CASSVTSVIGTGELFF
NA	TRBV6-5	13	NA	TRBJ1-1	TGTGCCAGCAGCCCCGAGGTGAACACTGAAGCTTTCTTT	CASSPEVNTEAFF
NA	TRBV28	13	TRBD1	TRBJ2-1	TGTGCCAGCAGTTTCAGGGGGCTGAAAGAGCAGTTCTTC	CASSFRGLKEQFF
NA	TRBV4-1	17	TRBD2	TRBJ2-1	TGCGCCAGCAGCCAAGACGAAGGACTAGCGGGAAAAAATGAGCAGTTCTTC	CASSQDEGLAGKNEQFF
NA	TRBV29-1	13	NA	TRBJ2-7	TGCAGCGTTGAAGTCAGGGGTTTGTACGAGCAGTACTTC	CSVEVRGLYEQYF
few	TRBV7-2	16	TRBD1	TRBJ1-1	TGTGCCAGCAGTCCGGGACAGGGGGCCTCGGGAACTGAAGCTTTCTTT	CASSPGQGASGTEAFF